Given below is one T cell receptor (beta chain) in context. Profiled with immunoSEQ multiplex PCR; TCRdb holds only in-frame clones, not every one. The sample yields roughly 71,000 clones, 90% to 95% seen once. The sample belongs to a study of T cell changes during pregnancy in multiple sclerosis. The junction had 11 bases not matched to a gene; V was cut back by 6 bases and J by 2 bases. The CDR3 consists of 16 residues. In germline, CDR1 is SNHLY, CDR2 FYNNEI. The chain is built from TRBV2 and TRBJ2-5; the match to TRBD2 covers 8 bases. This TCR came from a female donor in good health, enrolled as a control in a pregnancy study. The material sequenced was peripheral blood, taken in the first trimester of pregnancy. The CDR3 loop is CASSLTSGRTQETQYF. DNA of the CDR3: TGTGCCAGCAGCCTCACTAGCGGAAGGACTCAAGAGACCCAGTACTTC.